This T cell receptor (beta chain) was identified in a study of post-analysis software for immune sequencing data. Overall study context: Relapsing-remitting, secondary progressive and progressive-relapsing multiple sclerosis were all included among the disease courses. Study-level results: Patients used several TRBV segments, including TRBV5-6, TRBV5-1 and TRBV20-1, more often than controls.

In this sample, this clonotype turned up a few times. Antigen specificity is unknown. Trimming at V came to 5 bases and at J to 0 bases, leaving 7 bases not matched to a gene. This CDR3 comprises 17 residues. Germline V gene sequence: CDR1 MGHDK, CDR2 SYGVNS. Presence of unique molecular identifiers characterized the TCR beta cDNA libraries. From around 1 to 9.1 million T cells, around 500,000 cDNA molecules were obtained. TCRdb used MiXCR to reprocess the PCR reads, holding one entry per CDR3 protein. Of approximately 690,000 distinct CDR3 sequences in the sample, roughly three fifths are singletons; the top ten hold over 9%.

Input material: blood. This TCR was recovered from a girl aged 2 to 9 with multiple sclerosis. This chain uses TRBV25-1 with TRBJ2-6; 7 bases are a match to TRBD1. CDR3 nucleotide sequence: TGTGCCAGCAGTATGGGGACAGCGAGCTCTGGGGCCAACGTCCTGACTTTC. Protein sequence: CASSMGTASSGANVLTF. Variable domain in full (rest from reference TRBV25-1 and TRBJ2-6): EADIYQTPRYLVIGTGKKITLECSQTMGHDKMYWYQQDPGMELHLIHYSYGVNSTEKGDLSSESTVSRIRTEHFPLTLESARPSHTSQYLCASSMGTASSGANVLTFGAGSRLTVL.